This T cell receptor beta chain was observed in a study of cytomegalovirus exposure and HLA in healthy donors. Researchers ran the PCR with 60 Vbeta and 13 Jbeta primers. Produced via immunoSEQ multiplex PCR; TCRdb's table is partial and in-frame only. The table shows about 120,000 clones, with 80% to 85% occurring only once. Germline assignment: CDR1 SGDLS and CDR2 YYNGEE. CDR3 length: 12 amino acids. Trimming removed 5 bases at V and 8 bases at J, with 13 bases between. The sample consisted of PBMCs. The sequence was collected from a woman aged 60-75 years in good health and CMV-seropositive. This chain links TRBV9 with TRBJ1-2; maybe TRBD1 (6 bases). The chain's CDR3 is CASSSQGIGYTF. In nucleotides, the CDR3 is TGTGCCAGCAGTTCACAGGGAATAGGCTACACCTTC.